This T cell receptor (beta chain) originates from a study of T cell clonotyping in hematopoietic cell transplantation. Sequenced by immunoSEQ multiplex PCR; TCRdb stores in-frame clones only, minus some. The table includes about 15,000 clones, roughly 60% detected once. CDR3 size: 20 residues. The ends were cut back, 0 bases at V and 1 base at J, with 25 bases in the middle. Germline-derived CDR1 and CDR2 are SGHTS and YDEGEE. The specimen was PBMCs. The chain has TRBV5-8 and TRBJ1-1, with D perhaps TRBD1 (6 bases). This TCR was recovered from a human donor who either received an allogeneic hematopoietic cell transplant for a myeloid malignancy or was a related donor (not recorded which). Some clones in this sample may be carry-over from other donors' samples. CDR3 sequence reads: CASSLVAAWTTGPSNTEAFF. In nucleotides, the CDR3 is TGTGCCAGCAGCTTGGTCGCAGCTTGGACAACAGGGCCTTCGAACACTGAAGCTTTCTTT.